This paragraph covers one T cell receptor (beta chain) sequence. Each donor was a Caucasian adult residing in Nashville, Tennessee. This sample stems from a study of shared clonotypes between healthy human individuals. Profiling relied on immunoSEQ multiplex PCR, and the TCRdb table lists in-frame clones only, not all of them. The table includes around 450,000 clones, 70% to 80% detected once. Germline V gives CDR1 SNHLY, CDR2 FYNNEI. The CDR3 is 15 residues long. After removal of 8 bases from V and 2 bases from J, the junction contained 9 bases not matched to a gene. This chain connects TRBV2 to TRBJ1-5, with 7 bases matching TRBD1. The sample taken for sequencing was PBMCs. This receptor was taken from a woman aged 40 to 50 in good health. Some clones in this sample may be carry-over from other donors' samples. CDR3 sequence (DNA): TGTGCCAGCGCCAAGACCGGACAGGGCAATCAGCCCCAGCATTTT. Translated: CASAKTGQGNQPQHF.